One and the same sample provided the 8 T cell receptor beta chains below, sequenced in a study of shared clonotypes between healthy human individuals. Produced via immunoSEQ multiplex PCR; TCRdb's table is partial and in-frame only. The sample consists of about a million clones, 70% to 85% of them appearing once. The sample taken for sequencing was memory CD4+ T cells from PBMCs. Subset meaning: CD45RA-negative fraction. The receptors here all came from a man aged 18-30 years in good health. Some clones in this sample may be carry-over from other donors' samples.

V and J are TRBV18 and TRBJ1-2; 8 nucleotides agree with TRBD1. J lost 2 bases, V lost 0 bases, and 8 bases had no gene match. CDR3 size: 17 residues. In germline, CDR1 is KGHSH, CDR2 LQKENI. CDR3 sequence (DNA): TGTGCCAGCTCACCACCACGCCGACAGGGGACCAACTATGGCTACACCTTC. Translating it yields CASSPPRRQGTNYGYTF.

The J gene is TRBJ1-2, the V gene TRBV5-1; D is possibly TRBD1 (6 bases). Germline CDR1 reads SGHRS; CDR2 reads YFSETQ. The CDR3 is 12 residues long. With 1 base removed from V and 7 bases from J, the gap between germline ends came to 8 bases. The CDR3 reads CASSLSGAGYTF. CDR3 bases: TGCGCCAGCAGCTTGTCGGGGGCTGGCTACACCTTC.

This clone appeared once. An end of the junction differs from the germline gene, which may be a read error. This chain links TRBV7-9 with TRBJ2-5; D might be TRBD1 (5 bases). The CDR3 is made up of 15 amino acids. Germline V gives CDR1 SEHNR, CDR2 FQNEAQ (reference sequence). The CDR3 loop reads CASSFGRVTWGSGDF. DNA of the CDR3: TGTGCCAGCAGCTTCGGTCGTGTCACGTGGGGCTCCGGTGACTTC.

The rearrangement joins TRBV2 to TRBJ1-2; D unresolved. Germline CDR1 SNHLY, CDR2 FYNNEI. The length of the CDR3 is 13 residues. V shed 3 bases and J shed 7 bases, with 12 bases lying between them. The CDR3, as DNA: TGTGCCAGCAGTGATACTCGATTGGGTGGCTACACCTTC. It yields the protein CASSDTRLGGYTF.

V is TRBV28 and J is TRBJ2-5; possible D gene TRBD1, 5 bases. The J call may be in error: the DNA end matches TRBJ2-7 better. This CDR3 spans 15 amino acids. Germline V gene data show CDR1 as MDHEN and CDR2 as SYDVKM. The CDR3 reads CASSLDLGLSSEQYF. The CDR3 coding sequence is TGTGCCAGCAGTCTAGATCTGGGGCTCTCGTCCGAGCAGTACTTC.

With respect to this clone: The sample carries other DNA sequences with the same CDR3. The chain combines TRBV6-6 with TRBJ1-5; weak D call: TRBD1 (5 bases). Germline V gene sequence: CDR1 MNHNY, CDR2 SVGAGI (reference sequence). Trimming took off 0 bases at V and 3 bases at J, with 6 bases between the two ends. The CDR3 runs to 14 residues. The DNA for the CDR3 is TGTGCCAGCAGTTACTCAGGGGCCAATCAGCCCCAGCATTTT. It translates to CASSYSGANQPQHF.

This CDR3 reads CASTTYSRYGYTF. CDR3 sequence (DNA): TGTGCCAGCACCACCTATTCTCGGTATGGCTACACCTTC. The V gene is TRBV7-9, the J gene TRBJ1-2, with D hard to call. The CDR3 runs 13 residues. Trimming took off 7 bases at V and 5 bases at J, with 14 bases between the two ends. Germline-derived CDR1 and CDR2 are SEHNR and FQNEAQ (reference sequence).

This chain joins TRBV7-9 and TRBJ2-7, with 13 bases aligning to TRBD2. The J segment lost 6 bases and the V segment lost 4 bases, leaving 6 bases of the junction unmatched. Germline CDR1 and CDR2: SEHNR and FQNEAQ (reference sequence). This CDR3 has 15 residues. CDR3 bases: TGTGCCAGCAGCTCTCGGACTAGCGGGAGTTTCGAGCAGTACTTC. Its translation is CASSSRTSGSFEQYF.